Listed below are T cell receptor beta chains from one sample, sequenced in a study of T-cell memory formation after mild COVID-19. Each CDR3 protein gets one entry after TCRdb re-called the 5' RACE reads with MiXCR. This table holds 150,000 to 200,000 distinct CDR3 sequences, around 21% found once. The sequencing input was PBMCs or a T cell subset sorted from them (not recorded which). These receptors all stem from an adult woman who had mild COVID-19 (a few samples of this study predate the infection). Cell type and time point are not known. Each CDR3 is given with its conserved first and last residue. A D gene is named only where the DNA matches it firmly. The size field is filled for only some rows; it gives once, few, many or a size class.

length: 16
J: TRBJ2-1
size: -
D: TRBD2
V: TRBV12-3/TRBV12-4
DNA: TGTGCCAGCAGTTTAAGGACTAGCGGGGCGTACAATGAGCAGTTCTTC
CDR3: CASSLRTSGAYNEQFF

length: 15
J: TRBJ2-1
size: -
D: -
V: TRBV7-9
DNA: TGTGCCAGCACCTTAAGGCCAGGGGGGGTCTATGAGCAGTTCTTC
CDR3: CASTLRPGGVYEQFF

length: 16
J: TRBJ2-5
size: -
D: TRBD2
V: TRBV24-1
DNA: TGTGCCACCAGTGAGATCCAACTAGCGGGGTTGGAGACCCAGTACTTC
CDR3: CATSEIQLAGLETQYF

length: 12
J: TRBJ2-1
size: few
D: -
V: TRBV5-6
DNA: TGTGCCAGCAGCTTGATTGGGAATGAGCAGTTCTTC
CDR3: CASSLIGNEQFF

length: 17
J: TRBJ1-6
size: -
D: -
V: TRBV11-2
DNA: TGTGCCAGCAGCTTAGATTCCCTGACAGGACGAGAATCACCCCTCCACTTT
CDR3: CASSLDSLTGRESPLHF

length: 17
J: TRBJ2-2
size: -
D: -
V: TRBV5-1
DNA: TGCGCCAGCAGCTTGGCCTTGGTTACGGGAGACACCGGGGAGCTGTTTTTT
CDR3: CASSLALVTGDTGELFF

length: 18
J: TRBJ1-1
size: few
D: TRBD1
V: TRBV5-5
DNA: TGTGCCAGCAGCTTGGCCGAGACAGGGAGGGTCGATCACACTGAAGCTTTCTTT
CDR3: CASSLAETGRVDHTEAFF

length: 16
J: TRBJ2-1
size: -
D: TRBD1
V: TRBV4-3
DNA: TGCGCCAGCAGCCAAGAAGGGAAGTACAGGGGCAATGAGCAGTTCTTC
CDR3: CASSQEGKYRGNEQFF

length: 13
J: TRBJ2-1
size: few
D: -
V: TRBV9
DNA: TGTGCCAGCAGCGCCGGACGGAGACAAGAGCAGTTCTTC
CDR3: CASSAGRRQEQFF

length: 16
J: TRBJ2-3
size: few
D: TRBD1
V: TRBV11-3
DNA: TGTGCCAGCAGCACCTCCGGGACAGAAGGGACAGATACGCAGTATTTT
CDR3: CASSTSGTEGTDTQYF

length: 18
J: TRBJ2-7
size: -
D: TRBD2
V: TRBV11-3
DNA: TGTGCCAGCAGCCCCATACAACTAGCGGGAGGTCTCTCCTACGAGCAGTACTTC
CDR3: CASSPIQLAGGLSYEQYF

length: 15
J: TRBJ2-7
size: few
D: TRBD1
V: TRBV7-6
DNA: TGTGCCAGCAGCAATGGACAGGGCATCCTCTACGAGCAGTACTTC
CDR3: CASSNGQGILYEQYF

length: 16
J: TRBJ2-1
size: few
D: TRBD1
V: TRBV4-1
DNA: TGCGCCAGCAGCCAAGCCGGGACAGGGGTCTACAATGAGCAGTTCTTC
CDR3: CASSQAGTGVYNEQFF

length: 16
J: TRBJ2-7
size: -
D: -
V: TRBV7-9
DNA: TGTGCCAGCAGCCCCTCCGTTGGGAACAGAGGCTACGAGCAGTACTTC
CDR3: CASSPSVGNRGYEQYF

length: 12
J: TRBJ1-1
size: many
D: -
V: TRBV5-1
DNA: TGCGCCAGCAGCTTAACAGGGACTGAAGCTTTCTTT
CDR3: CASSLTGTEAFF

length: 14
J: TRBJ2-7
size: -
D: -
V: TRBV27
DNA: TGTGCCAGCAGTTTAAAGGCACACTCCTACGAGCAGTACTTC
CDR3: CASSLKAHSYEQYF

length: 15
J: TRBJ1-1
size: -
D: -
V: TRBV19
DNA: TGTGCCAGTAGTCTTCGCAGGGGTGGGGACACTGAAGCTTTCTTT
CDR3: CASSLRRGGDTEAFF

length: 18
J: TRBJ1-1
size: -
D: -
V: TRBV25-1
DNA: TGTGCCAGCACCGATTCGCGGACTGGGGGATACATGAACACTGAAGCTTTCTTT
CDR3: CASTDSRTGGYMNTEAFF

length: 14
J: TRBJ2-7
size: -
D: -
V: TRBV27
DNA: TGTGCCAGCAGTTCTACAGGGTCCTTCTACGAGCAGTACTTC
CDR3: CASSSTGSFYEQYF

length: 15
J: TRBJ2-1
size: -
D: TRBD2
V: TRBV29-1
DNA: TGCAGCGTTCTAGCGGAAGTAAGCTCCTACAATGAGCAGTTCTTC
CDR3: CSVLAEVSSYNEQFF

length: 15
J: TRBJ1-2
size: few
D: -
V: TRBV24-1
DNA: TGTGCCACCAGTGATTTGCGCGGTGGTTTCTATGGCTACACCTTC
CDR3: CATSDLRGGFYGYTF

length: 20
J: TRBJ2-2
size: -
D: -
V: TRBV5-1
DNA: TGCGCCAGCAGCCGCGTAGTAACCCGGGACTTCTATTCGAACACCGGGGAGCTGTTTTTT
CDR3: CASSRVVTRDFYSNTGELFF

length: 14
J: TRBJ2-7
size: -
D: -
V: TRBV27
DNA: TGTGCCAGCAGTTCCAGGGGCGATCCCTACGAGCAGTACTTC
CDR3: CASSSRGDPYEQYF

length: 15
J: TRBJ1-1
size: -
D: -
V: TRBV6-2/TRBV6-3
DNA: TGTGCCAGCAGTTACTCGAGCGCACCGAACACTGAAGCTTTCTTT
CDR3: CASSYSSAPNTEAFF

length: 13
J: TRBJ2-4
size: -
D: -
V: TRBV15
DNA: TGTGCCACCAGCAGTGCATGGGGGGGGCCGTGGGACTTC
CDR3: CATSSAWGGPWDF

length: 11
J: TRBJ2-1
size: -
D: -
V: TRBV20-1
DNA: TGCAGTGCTAGACTTGGAGCTGAGCAGTTCTTC
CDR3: CSARLGAEQFF

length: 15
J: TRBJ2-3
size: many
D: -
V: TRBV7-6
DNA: TGTGCCAGCAGCGTAGAGAGCGGGTACGCAGATACGCAGTATTTT
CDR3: CASSVESGYADTQYF

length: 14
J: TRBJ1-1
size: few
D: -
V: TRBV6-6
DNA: TGTGCCAGCAGTTACCAGGGGATCGACACTGAAGCTTTCTTT
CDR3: CASSYQGIDTEAFF

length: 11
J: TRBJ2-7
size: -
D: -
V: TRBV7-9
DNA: TGTGCCAGCAGCCCCGTCTACGAGCAGTACTTC
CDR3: CASSPVYEQYF

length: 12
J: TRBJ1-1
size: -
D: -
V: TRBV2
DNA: TGTGCCAGCAGTGAAGCGAGAGGTGAAGCTTTCTTT
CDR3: CASSEARGEAFF

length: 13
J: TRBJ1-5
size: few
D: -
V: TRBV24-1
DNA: TGTGCCACCAGCCTGGGGAGGGGCCGGCCCCAGCATTTT
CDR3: CATSLGRGRPQHF

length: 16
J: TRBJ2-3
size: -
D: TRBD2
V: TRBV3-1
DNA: TGTGCCAGCAGCCGAACTAGCGGGGGGCTCACAGATACGCAGTATTTT
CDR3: CASSRTSGGLTDTQYF

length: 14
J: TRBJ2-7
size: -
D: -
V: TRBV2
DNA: TGTGCCAGCAGTGAAGGGGTAAAATCCTACGAGCAGTACTTC
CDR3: CASSEGVKSYEQYF

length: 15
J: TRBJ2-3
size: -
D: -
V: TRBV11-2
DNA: TGTGCCAGCAGCCAGACAGGACCTAGCACAGATACGCAGTATTTT
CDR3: CASSQTGPSTDTQYF

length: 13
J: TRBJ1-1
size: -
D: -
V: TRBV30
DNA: TGTGCCTGGAGTGTACTTGGGAACACTGAAGATTTCTTT
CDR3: CAWSVLGNTEDFF

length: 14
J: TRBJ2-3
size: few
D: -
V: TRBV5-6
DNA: TGTGCCAGCAGCTTGGGGTTCAACTCAGATACGCAGTATTTT
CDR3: CASSLGFNSDTQYF

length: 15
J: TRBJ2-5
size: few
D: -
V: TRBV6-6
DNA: TGTGCCAGCAGTTACCTAAGGGGCAACCAAGAGACCCAGTACTTC
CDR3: CASSYLRGNQETQYF

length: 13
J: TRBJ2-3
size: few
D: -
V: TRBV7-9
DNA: TGTGCCAGCCGCCTCGCGGGGCCAGATACGCAGTATTTT
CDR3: CASRLAGPDTQYF

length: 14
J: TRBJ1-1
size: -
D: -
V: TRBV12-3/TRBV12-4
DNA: TGTGCCAGCAGTCCAGGGGAGTGGAACACTGAAGCTTTCTTT
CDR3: CASSPGEWNTEAFF

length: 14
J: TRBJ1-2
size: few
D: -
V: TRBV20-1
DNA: TGCAGTGCTAGAGACAGGCGCACTAACTATGGCTACACCTTC
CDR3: CSARDRRTNYGYTF

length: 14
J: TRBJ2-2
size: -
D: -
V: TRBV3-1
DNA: TGTGCCAGCAGCCAAGGACCATACACCGGGGAGCTGTTTTTT
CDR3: CASSQGPYTGELFF

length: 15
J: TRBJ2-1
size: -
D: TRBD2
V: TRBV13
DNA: TGTGCCAGCAGCTACGGGACTAGCGGGTTTAATGAGCAGTTCTTC
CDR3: CASSYGTSGFNEQFF

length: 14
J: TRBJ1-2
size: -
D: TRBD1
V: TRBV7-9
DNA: TGTGCCAGCAGCACCGCAGGACAGGGTTATGGCTACACCTTC
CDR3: CASSTAGQGYGYTF

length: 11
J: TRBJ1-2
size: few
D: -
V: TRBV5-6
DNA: TGTGCCAGCAGCTTGGGGACGGGTAATGCCTTC
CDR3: CASSLGTGNAF

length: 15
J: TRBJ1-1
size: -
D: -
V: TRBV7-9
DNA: TGTGCCAGCAGCCCCCTGCTGGGCTCGAGAACTGAAGCTTTCTTT
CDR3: CASSPLLGSRTEAFF

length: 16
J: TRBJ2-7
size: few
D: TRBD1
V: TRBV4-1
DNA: TGCGCCAGCAGCCAAGTCCTGGGACAGGGCCGCTACGAGCAGTACTTC
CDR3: CASSQVLGQGRYEQYF

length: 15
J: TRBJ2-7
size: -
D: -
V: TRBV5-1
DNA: TGCGCCAGCAGTCAAACTCCGCTTACTTCCTACGAGCAGTACTTC
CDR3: CASSQTPLTSYEQYF

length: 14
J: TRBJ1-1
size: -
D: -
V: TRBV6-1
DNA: TGTGCCAGCAGTGAATTTAGGAGTGACACTGAAGCTTTCTTT
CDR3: CASSEFRSDTEAFF

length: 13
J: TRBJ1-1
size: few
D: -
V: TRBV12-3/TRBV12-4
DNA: TGTGCCAGCAGTTTTGAGGGGAACACTGAAGCTTTCTTT
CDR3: CASSFEGNTEAFF

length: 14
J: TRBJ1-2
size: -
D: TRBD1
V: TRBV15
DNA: TGTGCCACCAGCCTTAGGAGGGGGCAGTTTATTAGCACCTTC
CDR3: CATSLRRGQFISTF

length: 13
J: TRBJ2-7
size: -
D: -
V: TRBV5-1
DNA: TGCGCCAGCAGCTTCTATTCAGGGTACGAGCAGTACTTC
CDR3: CASSFYSGYEQYF

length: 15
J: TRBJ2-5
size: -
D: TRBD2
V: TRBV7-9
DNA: TGTGCCAGCAGCTCGACAACTAGCGGGAAGGAGACCCAGTACTTC
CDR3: CASSSTTSGKETQYF

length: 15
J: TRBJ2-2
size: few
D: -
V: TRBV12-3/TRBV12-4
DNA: TGTGCCAGCAGTCACGAGGAAGGGGGCACCGGGGAGCTGTTTTTT
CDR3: CASSHEEGGTGELFF

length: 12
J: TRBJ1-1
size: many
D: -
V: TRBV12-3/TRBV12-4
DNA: TGTGCCAGCAGCCTAGGGGTTAGTGAAGCTTTCTTT
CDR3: CASSLGVSEAFF

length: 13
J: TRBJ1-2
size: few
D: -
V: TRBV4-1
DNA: TGCGCCAGCAGCCAGCCCCTAGACTATGGCTACACCTTC
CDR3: CASSQPLDYGYTF

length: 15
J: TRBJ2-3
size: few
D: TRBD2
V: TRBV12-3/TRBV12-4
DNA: TGTGCCAGCAGGTCCTTAGCGGGAGAGTTAGATACGCAGTATTTT
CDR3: CASRSLAGELDTQYF

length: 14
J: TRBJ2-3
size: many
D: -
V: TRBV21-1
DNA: TGTGCCAGCAGCGCCCGGAACCACCCAGATACGCAGTATTTT
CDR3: CASSARNHPDTQYF

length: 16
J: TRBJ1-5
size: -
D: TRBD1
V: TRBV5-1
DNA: TGCGCCAGCAGCCCGGAAGGGACAGGCCACAATCAGCCCCAGCATTTT
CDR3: CASSPEGTGHNQPQHF

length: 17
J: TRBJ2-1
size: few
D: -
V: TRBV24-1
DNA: TGTGCCACCAGTCCCCTGGGTAGCGCGGGCGCCTACAATGAGCAGTTCTTC
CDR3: CATSPLGSAGAYNEQFF

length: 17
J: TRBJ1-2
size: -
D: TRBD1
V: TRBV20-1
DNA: TGCAGTGCTAGATCGTCGCTTCAGGGGGCGCAGTGGTATGGCTACACCTTC
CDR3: CSARSSLQGAQWYGYTF